This T cell receptor beta chain was sequenced in a study of cytomegalovirus exposure and HLA in healthy donors. For this clone: Its target is not known.

Use of 60 Vbeta and 13 Jbeta primers characterized the PCR. Sequencing was performed with immunoSEQ multiplex PCR; in TCRdb, only in-frame clones are kept and a portion is missing. The sample consists of over 75,000 clones, about four fifths of them appearing once. Germline trimming cut 2 bases from V and 5 bases from J; bases unmatched to any gene: 8. The CDR3 length is 15 residues. Germline values: CDR1 SGHTA, CDR2 FQGNSA. Whole-study results and caveats: Follow-up analysis later connected one missense variant in DCLRE1C with trimming of TCR beta V- and J-genes. Later analysis suggested most CMV-associated TCR beta chains were HLA-restricted.

This clonotype was obtained from a male donor in good health and CMV-seropositive. The chain has TRBV7-2 and TRBJ2-7; TRBD1 matches at 8 bases. Sequenced sample: PBMCs. For the CDR3, the DNA is TGTGCCAGCAGCTTAATGGACAGGGAGGTAAACGAGCAGTACTTC. This codes for CASSLMDREVNEQYF.